A few counts support the clone carrying this TCR beta chain. Its antigen remains unidentified. Assay: immunoSEQ multiplex PCR; the TCRdb copy retains only in-frame clones and omits some. The sample lists 100,000 to 150,000 clones; 89% were seen once. This entry is derived from a study of cytomegalovirus exposure and HLA in healthy donors. Notes on the study in general: With high specificity and sensitivity, the classifier reportedly diagnosed cytomegalovirus status. Rarity marked most TCR sequences, yet some public TCRs occurred in many donors. CMV antigen specificity was confirmed in vitro for a few CMV-associated chains.

Trimming removed 6 bases from V and 10 bases from J; junction bases left unmatched: 9. The CDR3 runs to 15 residues. In germline, CDR1 is MNHEY, CDR2 SVGAGI. The sequence was collected from a woman aged 18-29 years in good health and CMV-seronegative. Sequenced input: PBMCs. The genes are TRBV6-5 and TRBJ2-1, with TRBD2 matching over 13 bases. CDR3 in amino acids: CASSPWTSGGGEQFF. As DNA, the CDR3 is TGTGCCAGCAGCCCATGGACTAGCGGGGGAGGAGAGCAGTTCTTC.